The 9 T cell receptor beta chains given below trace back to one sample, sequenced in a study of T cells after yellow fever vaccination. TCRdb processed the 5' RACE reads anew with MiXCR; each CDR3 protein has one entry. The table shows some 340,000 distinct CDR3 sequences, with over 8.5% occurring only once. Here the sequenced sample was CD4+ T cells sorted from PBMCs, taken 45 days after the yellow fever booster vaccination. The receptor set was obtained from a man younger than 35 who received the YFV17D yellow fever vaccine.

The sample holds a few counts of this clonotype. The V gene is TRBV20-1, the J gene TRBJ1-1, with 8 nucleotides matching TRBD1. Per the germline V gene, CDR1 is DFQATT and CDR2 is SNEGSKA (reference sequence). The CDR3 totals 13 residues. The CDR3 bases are TGCACCTCCCCCGGACAGGGAAACACTGAAGCTTTCTTT. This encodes CTSPGQGNTEAFF.

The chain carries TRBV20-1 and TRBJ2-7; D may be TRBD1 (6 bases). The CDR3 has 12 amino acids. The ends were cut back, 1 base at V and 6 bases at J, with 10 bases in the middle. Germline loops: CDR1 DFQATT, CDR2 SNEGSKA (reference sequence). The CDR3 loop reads CSARVGRGEQYV. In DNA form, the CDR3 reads TGCAGTGCTAGAGTCGGCAGGGGCGAGCAGTACGTC.

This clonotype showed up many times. CDR3 protein: CASSLGQGGSDTQYF. The CDR3 DNA is TGCGCCAGCAGCTTGGGCCAGGGAGGGTCAGATACGCAGTATTTT. This sequence joins TRBV5-1 and TRBJ2-3; the match to TRBD2 covers 7 bases. The CDR3 runs 15 residues. After removal of 0 bases from V and 4 bases from J, the junction contained 5 bases not matched to a gene. Germline V CDR1 and CDR2: SGHRS, YFSETQ.

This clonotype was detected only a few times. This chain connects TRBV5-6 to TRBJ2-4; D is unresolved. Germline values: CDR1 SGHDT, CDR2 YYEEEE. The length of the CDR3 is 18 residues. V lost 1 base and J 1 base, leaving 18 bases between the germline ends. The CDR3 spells CASSLQLRSPVAKNIQYF. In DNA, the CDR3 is TGTGCCAGCAGCTTGCAATTACGGAGCCCGGTGGCCAAAAACATTCAGTACTTC.

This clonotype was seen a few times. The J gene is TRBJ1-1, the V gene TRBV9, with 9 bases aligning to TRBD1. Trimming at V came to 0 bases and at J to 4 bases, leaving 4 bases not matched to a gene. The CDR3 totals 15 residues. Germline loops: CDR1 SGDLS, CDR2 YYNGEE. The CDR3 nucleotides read TGTGCCAGCAGCGTAGGGGGGACAGGGACCACTGAAGCTTTCTTT. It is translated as CASSVGGTGTTEAFF.

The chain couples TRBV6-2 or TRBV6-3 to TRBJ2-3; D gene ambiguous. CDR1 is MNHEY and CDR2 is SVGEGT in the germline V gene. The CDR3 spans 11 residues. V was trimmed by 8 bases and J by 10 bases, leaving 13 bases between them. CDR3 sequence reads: CASPLESAQYF. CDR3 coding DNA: TGTGCCAGCCCCCTCGAGTCGGCGCAGTATTTT.

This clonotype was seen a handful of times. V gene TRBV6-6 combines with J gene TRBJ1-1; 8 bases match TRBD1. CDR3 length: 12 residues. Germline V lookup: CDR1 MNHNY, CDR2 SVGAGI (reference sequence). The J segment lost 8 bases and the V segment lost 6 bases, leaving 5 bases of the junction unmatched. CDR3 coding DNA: TGTGCCAGCAGACTAGGACAGGGCGAAGCTTTCTTT. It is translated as CASRLGQGEAFF.

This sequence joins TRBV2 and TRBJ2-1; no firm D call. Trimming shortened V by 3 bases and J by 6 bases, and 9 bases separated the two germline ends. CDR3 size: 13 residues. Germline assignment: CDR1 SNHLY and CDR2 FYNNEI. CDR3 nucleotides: TGTGCCAGCAGTGACTCAGGTATCAATGAGCAGTTCTTC. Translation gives CASSDSGINEQFF.

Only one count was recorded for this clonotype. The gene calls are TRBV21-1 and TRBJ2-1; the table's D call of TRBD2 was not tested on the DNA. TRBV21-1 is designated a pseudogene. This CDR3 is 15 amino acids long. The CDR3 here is CASSLPGSKDNEQFF. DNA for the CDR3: TGTGCCAGCAGCTTACCGGGATCTAAAGACAATGAGCAGTTCTTC.